The 20 T cell receptor beta chains below come from one sample, sequenced in a study of regulatory and conventional T cells in RAG deficiency (dated by TCRdb to about 2017). Library creation used the immunoSEQ multiplex PCR assay. Sourced from immuneACCESS, this table was stored by TCRdb with only in-frame sequences that have V and J called. A share of the clones is absent; for the studies checked, an unresolved V gene accounts for under half, and the remainder has no known explanation. Recorded for this sample are over 45,000 clones; around 90% of them occurred a single time. The top ten clones comprise about 0.53% of the sample. Before genomic DNA extraction, conventional CD4+ T cells were isolated from blood as CD25-low CD127-high cells. The sample was also reused in another study, on regulatory T cells. The second study, in turn, reports: In the multiplex PCR, 52 forward TRBV primers and 13 reverse TRBJ primers were used, and assay-based and computational corrections were applied for amplification bias.

Sequenced input: CD4+ effector T cells sorted from blood. The receptor source for this set is a human donor in good health.

Points on this clone: Other DNA sequences in the sample encode the same CDR3. The V and J genes are TRBV27 and TRBJ2-7; D gene uncertain. The germline CDR1 and CDR2 sequences are MNHEY and SMNVEV (reference sequence). The CDR3 extends over 14 amino acids. The ends were cut back, 6 bases at V and 0 bases at J, with 12 bases in the middle. The CDR3 DNA follows: TGTGCCAGCAGACCTACAGAATACTCCTACGAGCAGTACTTC. It yields the protein CASRPTEYSYEQYF.

This clone has a single count. The J gene is TRBJ2-2, the V gene TRBV7-9; 8 bases are a match to TRBD2. V dropped 4 bases and J dropped 1; count of bases not matched to a gene: 5. This CDR3 is 16 amino acids long. Germline lookup yields CDR1 SEHNR and CDR2 FQNEAQ (reference sequence). CDR3 nucleotide sequence: TGTGCCAGCAGCTCGGGAGGGGGGCTGAACACCGGGGAGCTGTTTTTT. This codes for CASSSGGGLNTGELFF.

The chain couples TRBV5-1 to TRBJ1-1; 9 nucleotides align to TRBD1. The CDR3 length is 15 residues. Germline CDR1 and CDR2: SGHRS and YFSETQ. V gave up 0 bases and J gave up 6 bases; unmatched junction bases: 6. The CDR3 DNA is TGCGCCAGCAGCTTGGCACAGGGGGCTTTTGCTGAAGCTTTCTTT. Its translation is CASSLAQGAFAEAFF.

This rearrangement joins TRBV7-3 to TRBJ1-1; 8 positions agree with TRBD1. Germline CDR1 reads SGHTA; CDR2 reads FQGTGA. V lost 6 bases, J lost 6 bases, and 9 bases stayed unmatched. The length of the CDR3 is 14 residues. This CDR3 is CASSLTGDVSEAFF. Written as DNA, the CDR3 is TGTGCCAGCAGTTTGACAGGGGATGTCTCTGAAGCTTTCTTT.

This chain connects TRBV29-1 to TRBJ2-1; tentatively, D is TRBD1 or TRBD2 (5 bases each). From germline, CDR1 is SQVTM and CDR2 ANQGSEA. This CDR3 has 10 residues. The CDR3 reads CSAGANEQFF. The CDR3 DNA is TGCAGTGCCGGGGCGAATGAGCAGTTCTTC.

This rearrangement joins TRBV4-2 to TRBJ1-6; no reliable D call. Germline-derived CDR1 and CDR2 are LGHNA and YNFKEQ. Trimming took 3 bases from V and 9 from J, leaving 21 bases between them. The CDR3 runs 17 residues. The CDR3 region is CASSQDLVGVVSSPLHF. Written as DNA, the CDR3 is TGTGCCAGCAGCCAGGACCTCGTTGGGGTTGTCTCTTCACCCCTCCACTTT.

The chain uses TRBV6-1 and TRBJ1-1; D not resolved. In germline, CDR1 is MNHNS, CDR2 SASEGT. The CDR3 loop spans 14 amino acids. Trimming pared 6 bases from V and 2 bases from J, leaving 13 bases between. The CDR3 loop reads CASRPTHPNTEAFF. CDR3 DNA sequence: TGTGCCAGCAGACCCACCCATCCAAACACTGAAGCTTTCTTT.

CDR3 DNA sequence: TGTGCCAGCAGCTTGACAAACCCCGGGACAGGGGGTTTTCATGAGCAGTTCTTC. It codes for CASSLTNPGTGGFHEQFF. This rearrangement joins TRBV5-4 to TRBJ2-1, with 11 positions matching TRBD1. V was clipped by 1 base and J by 8 bases; unmatched bases: 14. The CDR3 sequence is 18 residues long. Germline V gives CDR1 SGHNT, CDR2 YYREEE (reference sequence).

The chain recombines TRBV28 with TRBJ1-5; D remains ambiguous. From germline, CDR1 is MDHEN and CDR2 SYDVKM. The CDR3 runs to 14 residues. Trimming took 1 base from V and 4 from J, leaving 8 bases between them. The DNA of the CDR3 is TGTGCCAGCAGTTTATCAGGACTAAATCAGCCCCAGCATTTT. It yields the protein CASSLSGLNQPQHF. The full variable domain, completed using reference TRBV28 and TRBJ1-5, is DVKVTQSSRYLVKRTGEKVFLECVQDMDHENMFWYRQDPGLGLRLIYFSYDVKMKEKGDIPEGYSVSREKKERFSLILESASTNQTSMYLCASSLSGLNQPQHFGDGTRLSIL.

The chain is built from TRBV10-1 and TRBJ2-1; 11 bases fit TRBD2. The CDR3 totals 15 residues. V gave up 6 bases and J gave up 7 bases; unmatched junction bases: 8. In germline, CDR1 is WNHNN, CDR2 SYGVQD (reference sequence). Here the CDR3 reads CASSGLAGGPNEQFF. The CDR3 bases are TGCGCCAGCAGCGGTTTAGCGGGAGGGCCAAATGAGCAGTTCTTC.

The V and J genes are TRBV5-4 and TRBJ2-3; the D gene is possibly TRBD2 (5 bases). V lost 4 bases and J 2 bases, leaving 11 bases between the germline ends. CDR1 is SGHNT and CDR2 is YYREEE in the germline V gene (reference sequence). The CDR3 length is 14 residues. The CDR3 sequence: CASSPSTNTDTQYF. Here the CDR3 DNA reads TGTGCCAGCAGCCCTTCGACTAACACAGATACGCAGTATTTT.

This clone appeared a single time. The chain links TRBV19 to TRBJ1-1; no reliable D call. The CDR3 contains 12 residues. CDR1 LNHDA and CDR2 SQIVND come from the germline V gene (reference sequence). The V and J ends lost 7 bases and 2 bases respectively, with 8 bases between them. CDR3 sequence reads: CASKDFNTEAFF. The CDR3, as DNA: TGTGCCAGTAAGGATTTTAACACTGAAGCTTTCTTT.

V usage is TRBV6-5 and J usage is TRBJ1-1, with D possibly being TRBD1 (6 bases). Per the germline V gene, CDR1 is MNHEY and CDR2 is SVGAGI. V shed 6 bases and J shed 1 base, with 9 bases lying between them. This CDR3 comprises 13 residues. The CDR3 region has the DNA TGTGCCAGCAGATTGGGACAGAACACTGAAGCTTTCTTT. Translated: CASRLGQNTEAFF.

The genes are TRBV5-1 and TRBJ1-4; 9 bases map to TRBD1. V was clipped by 4 bases and J by 5 bases; unmatched bases: 6. CDR3 size: 15 residues. The germline V gene has CDR1 SGHRS and CDR2 YFSETQ. The chain's CDR3 is CASSGGQGGNEKLFF. The CDR3 nucleotides are TGCGCCAGCAGCGGGGGACAGGGTGGCAATGAAAAACTGTTTTTT.

The chain uses TRBV4-2 and TRBJ1-4; 8 bases line up with TRBD1. In germline, CDR1 is LGHNA, CDR2 YNFKEQ. The CDR3 totals 16 residues. V gave up 0 bases and J gave up 4 bases; unmatched junction bases: 4. CDR3: CASSQEGTGGNEKLFF. DNA for the CDR3: TGTGCCAGCAGCCAAGAAGGGACAGGAGGTAATGAAAAACTGTTTTTT.

The rearrangement links TRBV7-3 to TRBJ1-1; no firm D call. The CDR3 totals 13 residues. Trimming left V 2 bases short and J 4 bases short, with 8 bases between. Germline V CDR1 and CDR2: SGHTA, FQGTGA. The CDR3 here is CASSLGVGTEAFF. The CDR3 nucleotides read TGTGCCAGCAGCTTAGGTGTTGGCACTGAAGCTTTCTTT.

This clone was seen only once. This chain connects TRBV10-3 to TRBJ2-1; TRBD2 aligns across 14 bases. The CDR3 is 16 residues long. Germline V gene data show CDR1 as ENHRY and CDR2 as SYGVKD. After removal of 8 bases from V and 8 bases from J, the junction contained 11 bases not matched to a gene. The CDR3 DNA is TGTGCCATCTCAGAGAGAGGGACTAGCGGGAGCGATGAGCAGTTCTTC. Translated: CAISERGTSGSDEQFF.

Only a few counts were recorded for this clone. V and J are TRBV7-9 and TRBJ2-7; 10 positions match TRBD1. Germline trimming cut 5 bases from V and 4 bases from J; bases unmatched to any gene: 8. Germline CDR1 reads SEHNR; CDR2 reads FQNEAQ (reference sequence). There are 15 residues in the CDR3. CDR3 sequence: CASSLGTGDRYEQYF. The CDR3 DNA reads TGTGCCAGCAGCCTTGGGACAGGGGATAGGTACGAGCAGTACTTC.

The chain combines TRBV7-9 with TRBJ1-1; possibly TRBD1 for D (5 bases). Trimming took 5 bases from V and 5 from J, leaving 24 bases between them. Germline-derived CDR1 and CDR2 are SEHNR and FQNEAQ (reference sequence). This CDR3 region has 17 residues. The CDR3 coding sequence is TGTGCCAGCAGCCCCCCCCGGGGAGGGGAGTTTGGGACTGAAGCTTTCTTT. It translates to CASSPPRGGEFGTEAFF. The whole variable domain, remainder taken from reference TRBV7-9 and TRBJ1-1, is DTGVSQNPRHKITKRGQNVTFRCDPISEHNRLYWYRQTLGQGPEFLTYFQNEAQLEKSRLLSDRFSAERPKGSFSTLEIQRTEQGDSAMYLCASSPPRGGEFGTEAFFGQGTRLTVV.

This rearrangement joins TRBV27 to TRBJ2-5; no reliable D call. Germline V gene lookup returns CDR1 MNHEY and CDR2 SMNVEV (reference sequence). Trimming cost V 1 base and J 0 bases, with 6 bases left between them. The CDR3 runs to 14 residues. The CDR3 reads CASSLLGNQETQYF. The CDR3 DNA is TGTGCCAGCAGTTTATTAGGGAACCAAGAGACCCAGTACTTC.